A selection of T cell receptor beta chains follows, all from one sample in a study of sequential checkpoint blockade in melanoma. Assay used: immunoSEQ multiplex PCR; TCRdb lists only in-frame clones, some missing. The profile shows around 2,000 clones, around 28% of them singletons. Sequencing used tumor tissue (inferred from file names), obtained from a patient given nivolumab and ipilimumab in sequence. These receptors all stem from a human donor with melanoma. Each CDR3 is given with its conserved first and last residue. D genes are given only for firm matches. Some rows mark clone size as missing; the rest say once, few, many or name a class of expanded clone.

J gene | V gene | clone size | D gene | CDR3 DNA | CDR3 protein
TRBJ1-5 | TRBV18 | . | TRBD1 | TGTGCCAGCTCACCTGGGACAGATGGTAATCAGCCCCAGCATTTT | CASSPGTDGNQPQHF
TRBJ2-3 | TRBV11-3 | . | TRBD2 | TGTGCCAGCAGCCAAGGTCCTTACAGCGGGGGGGCTGTAAATACGCAGTATTTT | CASSQGPYSGGAVNTQYF
TRBJ1-2 | TRBV19 | . | TRBD1 | TGTGCCAGTCAGGCTCAGGGGCAGGGGGCTTTAGGCTACACCTTC | CASQAQGQGALGYTF
TRBJ2-5 | TRBV1 | . | . | TGCGCCAGCAGCTTGGCGGGGGAGACCCAGTACTTC | CASSLAGETQYF
TRBJ2-1 | TRBV7-5 | . | . | TGTGCCAGCAGCTTACCCCCGGCAGCGGGGAGATTAGAGCAGTTCTTC | CASSLPPAAGRLEQFF
TRBJ1-4 | TRBV6-7 | few | . | TGTGCCAGCAGTTACTCTGCAGGAGCCCTTGAAAAACTGTTTTTT | CASSYSAGALEKLFF
TRBJ1-1 | TRBV6-8 | . | . | TGTGCCAGCACCCTTATATTCCCAAACGAAGCTTTCTTT | CASTLIFPNEAFF
TRBJ1-2 | TRBV11-3 | medium-sized | . | TGTGCCAGCAGCTTGATGGGGGGACCTAACTATGGCTACACCTTC | CASSLMGGPNYGYTF
TRBJ2-1 | TRBV29-1 | . | . | TGCAGCGCTCAAGTCGGCCGCTCCTACAATGAGCAGTTCTTC | CSAQVGRSYNEQFF
TRBJ1-6 | TRBV19 | few | . | TGTGCCAGTAGTCCTCAGGGTGGCGCACCCCTCCACTTT | CASSPQGGAPLHF
TRBJ1-1 | TRBV6-8 | few | . | TGTGCCAGCACCGGTCTTTGGGGGGACACTGAAGCTTTCTTT | CASTGLWGDTEAFF
TRBJ1-3 | TRBV18 | medium-sized | TRBD1 | TGTGCCAGCTCACCTAAGTCCCCGGGACAGGGGGCTGGAAACACCATATATTTT | CASSPKSPGQGAGNTIYF
TRBJ2-1 | TRBV7-1 | . | . | TGTGCCAGCAGCCTCCCGTCTTTGGTTGGTGAGCAGTTCTTC | CASSLPSLVGEQFF
TRBJ2-7 | TRBV11-3 | . | . | TGTGCCAGCAGCTTAGATCATTATCTAAAGGGTTCCTACGAGCAGTACTTC | CASSLDHYLKGSYEQYF
TRBJ2-1 | TRBV15 | . | TRBD1 | TGTGCCACCCGTCAGACAGGGGGGCCCTACAATGAGCAGTTCTTC | CATRQTGGPYNEQFF
TRBJ2-4 | TRBV2 | medium-sized | TRBD2 | TGTGCCAGCAGCCGGGCCGGGGGGGGCGCAGCCAAAAACATTCAGTACTTC | CASSRAGGGAAKNIQYF
TRBJ1-3 | TRBV12-5 | . | . | TGTGCTAGTGCGGGCTCTGGAAACACCATATATTTT | CASAGSGNTIYF
TRBJ1-1 | TRBV5-1 | . | . | TGCGCCAGCAGCTTGGTCGGGCAGAACACTGAAGCTTTCTTT | CASSLVGQNTEAFF
TRBJ2-3 | TRBV6-8 | few | . | TGTGCCATCAGGGGGGAGGGCACAGATACGCAGTATTTT | CAIRGEGTDTQYF
TRBJ2-5 | TRBV6-7 | . | . | TGTGCCACTTCACCTCAAGAGACCCAGTACTTC | CATSPQETQYF
TRBJ2-3 | TRBV10-2 | few | TRBD2 | TGCGCCAGCAGTGACTCGGGGGGAGGCACAGATACGCAGTATTTT | CASSDSGGGTDTQYF
TRBJ2-3 | TRBV6-8 | few | TRBD1 | TGTGCCAGCAAACGGGACAGGGGGCGACTATCCACAGATACGCAGTATTTT | CASKRDRGRLSTDTQYF
TRBJ1-3 | TRBV7-7 | few | . | TGTGCCAGCAGCCAACCGGAGGTCTCTGGAAACACCATATATTTT | CASSQPEVSGNTIYF
TRBJ1-1 | TRBV29-1 | . | . | TGCAGCGCCGGACAGCACATGAACACTGAAGCTTTCTTT | CSAGQHMNTEAFF
TRBJ1-4 | TRBV5-1 | . | . | TGCGCCAGCAGCTTGGGACGGATGGATGAAAAACTGTTTTTT | CASSLGRMDEKLFF
TRBJ2-3 | TRBV11-3 | few | TRBD2 | TGTGCCAGCAGCCTGCGAGCAGGACTAGCGGGGGTTAGCACAGATACGCAGTATTTT | CASSLRAGLAGVSTDTQYF
TRBJ1-4 | TRBV5-1 | . | TRBD1 | TGCGCCAGCAGCACGGGACAGACAACTAATGAAAAACTGTTTTTT | CASSTGQTTNEKLFF
TRBJ1-2 | TRBV18 | . | . | TGTGCCAGCTCACCAGCCCGGGGCGGCTACACCTTC | CASSPARGGYTF
TRBJ1-1 | TRBV29-1 | . | . | TGCAGCGGGAGTGGGGGGGAAAGCACTGAAGCTTTCTTT | CSGSGGESTEAFF
TRBJ2-1 | TRBV11-3 | . | TRBD2 | TGTGCCAGCAGCGGAACTTTAGCGGGGCTACCATACAATGAGCAGTTCTTC | CASSGTLAGLPYNEQFF
TRBJ2-7 | TRBV5-1 | . | TRBD1 | TGCGCCAGCAGCCCGACCCCTGGGACAGGCTACGAGCAGTACTTC | CASSPTPGTGYEQYF
TRBJ2-3 | TRBV1 | medium-sized | . | TGCGCCAGCAGCCAAGGGTCAGGGATCGGCACAGATACGCAGTATTTT | CASSQGSGIGTDTQYF
TRBJ1-2 | TRBV11-3 | medium-sized | . | TGTGCCAGCAGCCTAAACGCTTATGGAGGCCGTACGCCCAACTATGGCTACACCTTC | CASSLNAYGGRTPNYGYTF
TRBJ1-6 | TRBV6-8 | medium-sized | . | TGTGCCAGCAGCAACCCCCCTCGGGGAAATAATTCACCCCTCCACTTT | CASSNPPRGNNSPLHF
TRBJ2-5 | TRBV19 | once | TRBD1 | TGTGCCAGTTCGAGACAGGGGGTGGTGGAGACCCAGTACTTC | CASSRQGVVETQYF
TRBJ2-3 | TRBV6-8 | . | TRBD2 | TGTGCCAGGGGGGAGGGAGACAACACAGATACGCAGTATTTT | CARGEGDNTDTQYF
TRBJ2-3 | TRBV28 | medium-sized | . | TGTGCCAGCAGAAGACAGGTGGGGGAAGATACGCAGTATTTT | CASRRQVGEDTQYF
TRBJ2-7 | TRBV28 | . | . | TGTGCCAGCAGTTTCTTTCCGGGGGGCTTATCCTACGAGCAGTACTTC | CASSFFPGGLSYEQYF
TRBJ1-2 | TRBV6-8 | few | TRBD1 | TGTGCCAGCAGTCTAATCGGACAGGGAGACTATGGCTACACCTTC | CASSLIGQGDYGYTF
TRBJ1-1 | TRBV6-8 | medium-sized | TRBD1 | TGTGCCAGCAGTGGGATACAGGGGGCGGGTTCTGAAGCTTTCTTT | CASSGIQGAGSEAFF
TRBJ2-5 | TRBV4-1 | few | TRBD1 | TGCGCCAGCAGCCAAGCCCTAGGGGGCGAAGAGACCCAGTACTTC | CASSQALGGEETQYF
TRBJ1-1 | TRBV6-8 | . | . | TGTGCCAGCAGTTTAGGACAATCATTCGGAGCTTTCTTT | CASSLGQSFGAFF
TRBJ2-3 | TRBV11-3 | few | . | TGTGCCAGCAGCTTTAATGGGCGACGGCCCACAGATACGCAGTATTTT | CASSFNGRRPTDTQYF
TRBJ2-7 | TRBV5-1 | few | . | TGCGCCAGCAATCCCATAGGCCCGGCGTACGAGCAGTACTTC | CASNPIGPAYEQYF